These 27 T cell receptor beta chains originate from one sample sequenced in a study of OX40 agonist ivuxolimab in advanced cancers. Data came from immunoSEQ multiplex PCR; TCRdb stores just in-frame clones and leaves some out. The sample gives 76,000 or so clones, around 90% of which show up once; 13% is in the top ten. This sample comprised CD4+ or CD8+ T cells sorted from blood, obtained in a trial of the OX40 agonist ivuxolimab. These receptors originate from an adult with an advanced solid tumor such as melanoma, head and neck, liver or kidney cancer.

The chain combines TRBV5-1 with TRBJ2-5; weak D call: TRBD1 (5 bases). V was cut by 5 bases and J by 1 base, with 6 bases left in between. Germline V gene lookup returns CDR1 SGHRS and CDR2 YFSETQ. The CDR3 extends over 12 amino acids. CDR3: CASRDTQETQYF. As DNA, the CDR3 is TGCGCCAGCAGGGACACCCAAGAGACCCAGTACTTC. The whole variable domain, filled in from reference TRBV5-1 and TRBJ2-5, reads KAGVTQTPRYLIKTRGQQVTLSCSPISGHRSVSWYQQTPGQGLQFLFEYFSETQRNKGNFPGRFSGRQFSNSRSEMNVSTLELGDSALYLCASRDTQETQYFGPGTRLLVL.

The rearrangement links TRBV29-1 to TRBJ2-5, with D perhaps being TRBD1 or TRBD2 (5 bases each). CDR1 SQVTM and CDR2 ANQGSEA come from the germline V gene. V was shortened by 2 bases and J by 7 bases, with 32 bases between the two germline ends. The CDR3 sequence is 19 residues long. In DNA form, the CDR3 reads TGCAGCGTTGAAATGGGGGAGACCTGGGGCTTGGCGTTGGGTGGGACCCAGTACTTC. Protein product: CSVEMGETWGLALGGTQYF.

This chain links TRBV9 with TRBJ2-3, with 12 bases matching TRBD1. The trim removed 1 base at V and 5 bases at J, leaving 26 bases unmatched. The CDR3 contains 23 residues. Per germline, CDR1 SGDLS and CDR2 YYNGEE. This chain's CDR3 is CASSVTRDRGRASGSHLLDTQYF. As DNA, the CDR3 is TGTGCCAGCAGCGTAACCCGGGACAGGGGGCGTGCTAGCGGGAGTCATCTCTTAGATACGCAGTATTTT.

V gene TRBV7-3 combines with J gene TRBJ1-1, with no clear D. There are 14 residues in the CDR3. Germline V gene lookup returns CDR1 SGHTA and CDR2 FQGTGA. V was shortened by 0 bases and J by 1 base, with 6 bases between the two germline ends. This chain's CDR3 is CASSLTAGNTEAFF. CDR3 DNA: TGTGCCAGCAGCTTAACGGCGGGGAACACTGAAGCTTTCTTT. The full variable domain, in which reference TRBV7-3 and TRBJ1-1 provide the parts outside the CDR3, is GAGVSQTPSNKVTEKGKYVELRCDPISGHTALYWYRQSLGQGPEFLIYFQGTGAADDSGLPNDRFFAVRPEGSVSTLKIQRTERGDSAVYLCASSLTAGNTEAFFGQGTRLTVV.

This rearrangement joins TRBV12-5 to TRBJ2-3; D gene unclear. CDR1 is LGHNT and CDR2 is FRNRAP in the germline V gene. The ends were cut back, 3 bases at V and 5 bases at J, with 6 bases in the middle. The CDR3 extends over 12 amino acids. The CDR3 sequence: CASGFPGDTQYF. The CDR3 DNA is TGTGCTAGTGGTTTTCCGGGAGATACGCAGTATTTT.

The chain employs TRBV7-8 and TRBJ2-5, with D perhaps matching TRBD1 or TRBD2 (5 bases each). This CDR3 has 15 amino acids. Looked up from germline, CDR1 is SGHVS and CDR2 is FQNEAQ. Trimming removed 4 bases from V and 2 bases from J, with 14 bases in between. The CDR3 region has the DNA TGTGCCAGCAGCTCCGGGACCCACCTACAAGAGACCCAGTACTTC. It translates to CASSSGTHLQETQYF.

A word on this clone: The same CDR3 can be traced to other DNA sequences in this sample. The DNA of the CDR3 is TGTGCCAGCAGCTTAACTTTGAACACTGAAGCTTTCTTT. Its translation is CASSLTLNTEAFF. The rearrangement uses TRBV7-3 and TRBJ1-1; D remains unclear. Germline V gene data show CDR1 as SGHTA and CDR2 as FQGTGA. Deletions cut 0 bases from V and 0 bases from J, with 2 bases between. The CDR3 extends over 13 amino acids. The full variable domain, its missing parts supplied by reference TRBV7-3 and TRBJ1-1, is GAGVSQTPSNKVTEKGKYVELRCDPISGHTALYWYRQSLGQGPEFLIYFQGTGAADDSGLPNDRFFAVRPEGSVSTLKIQRTERGDSAVYLCASSLTLNTEAFFGQGTRLTVV.

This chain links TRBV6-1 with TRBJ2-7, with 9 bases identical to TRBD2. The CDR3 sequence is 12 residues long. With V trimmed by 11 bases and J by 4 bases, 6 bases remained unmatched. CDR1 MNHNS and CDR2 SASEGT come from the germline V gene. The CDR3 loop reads CAGSAGGYEQYF. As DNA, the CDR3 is TGTGCCGGCTCAGCGGGAGGTTACGAGCAGTACTTC.

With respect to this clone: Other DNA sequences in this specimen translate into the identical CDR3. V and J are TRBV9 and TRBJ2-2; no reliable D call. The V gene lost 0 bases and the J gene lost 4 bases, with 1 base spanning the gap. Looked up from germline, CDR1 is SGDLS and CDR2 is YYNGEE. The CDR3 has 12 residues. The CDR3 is CASSVGTGELFF. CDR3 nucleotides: TGTGCCAGCAGCGTAGGCACCGGGGAGCTGTTTTTT.

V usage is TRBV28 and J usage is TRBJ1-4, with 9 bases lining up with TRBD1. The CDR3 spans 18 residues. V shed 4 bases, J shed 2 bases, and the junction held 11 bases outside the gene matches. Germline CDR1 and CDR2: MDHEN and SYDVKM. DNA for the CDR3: TGTGCCAGCAGTTCAGCGGGACAGGGATGGGTCACTAATGAAAAACTGTTTTTT. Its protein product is CASSSAGQGWVTNEKLFF.

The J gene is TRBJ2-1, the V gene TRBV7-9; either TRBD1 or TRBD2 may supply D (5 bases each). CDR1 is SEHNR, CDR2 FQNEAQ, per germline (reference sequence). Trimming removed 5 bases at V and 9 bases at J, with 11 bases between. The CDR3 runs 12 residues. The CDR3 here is CASSRLRGEQFF. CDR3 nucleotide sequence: TGTGCCAGCAGCCGTCTGAGGGGTGAGCAGTTCTTC.

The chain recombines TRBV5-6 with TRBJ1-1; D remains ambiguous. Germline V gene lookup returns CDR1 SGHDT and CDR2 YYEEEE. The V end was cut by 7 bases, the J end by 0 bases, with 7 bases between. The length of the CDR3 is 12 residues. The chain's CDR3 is CASGEMNTEAFF. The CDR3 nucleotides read TGTGCCAGCGGAGAGATGAACACTGAAGCTTTCTTT.

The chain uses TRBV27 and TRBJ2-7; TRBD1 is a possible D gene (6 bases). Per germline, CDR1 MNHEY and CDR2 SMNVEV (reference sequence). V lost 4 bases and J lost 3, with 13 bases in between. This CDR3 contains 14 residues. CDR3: CASSSGTGHYEQYF. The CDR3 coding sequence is TGTGCCAGCAGTTCGGGTACAGGGCACTACGAGCAGTACTTC.

CDR3 coding DNA: TGTGCCAGCAGTGTCATCCTAGTTTCAGATACGCAGTATTTT. Its protein product is CASSVILVSDTQYF. The V call is TRBV2, the J call TRBJ2-3; D is ambiguous. Trimming took 4 bases from V and 4 from J, leaving 12 bases between them. CDR1 is SNHLY, CDR2 FYNNEI, per germline. The CDR3 runs to 14 residues.

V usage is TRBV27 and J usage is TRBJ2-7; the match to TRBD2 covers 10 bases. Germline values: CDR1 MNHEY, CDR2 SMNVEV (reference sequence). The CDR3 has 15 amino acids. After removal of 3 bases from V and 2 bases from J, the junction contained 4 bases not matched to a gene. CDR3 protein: CASSFKREGPYEQYF. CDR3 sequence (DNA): TGTGCCAGCAGTTTTAAGCGGGAGGGACCCTACGAGCAGTACTTC.

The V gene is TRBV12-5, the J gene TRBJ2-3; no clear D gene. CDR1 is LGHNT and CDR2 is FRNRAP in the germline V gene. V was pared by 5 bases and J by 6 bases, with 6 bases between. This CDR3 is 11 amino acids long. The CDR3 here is CASGLGDTQYF. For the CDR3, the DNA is TGTGCTAGTGGTCTAGGGGATACGCAGTATTTT.

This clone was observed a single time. The CDR3 DNA sequence: TGTGCCAGCAGTTACTCCCCCTCTAGGTCAGATACGCAGTATTTT. Residues: CASSYSPSRSDTQYF. V is TRBV6-5 and J is TRBJ2-3; no definite D call. V lost 0 bases to trimming and J lost 4 bases, with 11 bases between them. This CDR3 comprises 15 residues. Germline V CDR1 and CDR2: MNHEY, SVGAGI.

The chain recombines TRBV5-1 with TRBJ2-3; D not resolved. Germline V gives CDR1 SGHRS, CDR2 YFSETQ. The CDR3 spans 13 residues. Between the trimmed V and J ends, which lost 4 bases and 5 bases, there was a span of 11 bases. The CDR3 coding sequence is TGCGCCAGCAGCGCCCCGACCTTAGATACGCAGTATTTT. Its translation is CASSAPTLDTQYF.

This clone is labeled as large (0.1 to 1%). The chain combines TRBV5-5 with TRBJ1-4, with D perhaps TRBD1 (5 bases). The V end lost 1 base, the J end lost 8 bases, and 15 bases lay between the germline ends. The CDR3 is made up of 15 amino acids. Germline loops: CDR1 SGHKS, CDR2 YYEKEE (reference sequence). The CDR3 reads CASSLIGGDGEKLFF. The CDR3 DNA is TGTGCCAGCAGCTTGATTGGAGGGGACGGGGAAAAACTGTTTTTT.

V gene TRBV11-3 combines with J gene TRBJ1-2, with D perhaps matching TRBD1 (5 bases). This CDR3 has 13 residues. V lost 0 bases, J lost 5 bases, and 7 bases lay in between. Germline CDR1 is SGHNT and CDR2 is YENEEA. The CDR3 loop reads CASSLETAYGYTF. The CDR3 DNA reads TGTGCCAGCAGCTTAGAGACAGCGTATGGCTACACCTTC.

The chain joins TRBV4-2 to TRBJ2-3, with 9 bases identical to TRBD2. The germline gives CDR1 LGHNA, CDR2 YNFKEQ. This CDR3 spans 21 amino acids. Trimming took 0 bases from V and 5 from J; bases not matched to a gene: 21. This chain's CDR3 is CASSQDLLSGTIAGVKDTQYF. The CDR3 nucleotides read TGTGCCAGCAGCCAAGATTTGTTATCGGGGACAATAGCGGGAGTGAAAGATACGCAGTATTTT.

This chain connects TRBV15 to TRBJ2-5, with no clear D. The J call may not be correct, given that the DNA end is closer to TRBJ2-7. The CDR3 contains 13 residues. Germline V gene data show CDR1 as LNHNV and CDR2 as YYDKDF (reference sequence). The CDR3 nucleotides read TGTGCCACCAGCAGAGAACAGTTCTACGAGCAGTACTTC. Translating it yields CATSREQFYEQYF.

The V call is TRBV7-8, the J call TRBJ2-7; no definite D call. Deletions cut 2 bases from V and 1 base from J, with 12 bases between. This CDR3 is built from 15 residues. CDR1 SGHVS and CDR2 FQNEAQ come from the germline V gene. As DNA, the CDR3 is TGTGCCAGCAGCTTATATGGAGTTCCATCCTACGAGCAGTACTTC. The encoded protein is CASSLYGVPSYEQYF. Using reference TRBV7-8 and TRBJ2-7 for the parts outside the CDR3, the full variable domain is GAGVSQSPRYKVAKRGQDVALRCDPISGHVSLFWYQQALGQGPEFLTYFQNEAQLDKSGLPSDRFFAERPEGSVSTLKIQRTQQEDSAVYLCASSLYGVPSYEQYFGPGTRLTVT.

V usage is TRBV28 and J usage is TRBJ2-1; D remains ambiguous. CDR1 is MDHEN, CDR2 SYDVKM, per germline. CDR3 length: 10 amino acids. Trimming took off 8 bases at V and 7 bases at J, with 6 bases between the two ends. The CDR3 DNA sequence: TGTGCCAGCGAGGCAAATGAGCAGTTCTTC. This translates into CASEANEQFF.

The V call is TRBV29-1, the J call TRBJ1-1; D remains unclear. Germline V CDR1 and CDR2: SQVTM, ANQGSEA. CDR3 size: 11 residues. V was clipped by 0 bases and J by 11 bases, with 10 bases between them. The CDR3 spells CSVEEGIRAFF. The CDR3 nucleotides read TGCAGCGTTGAAGAGGGGATTCGGGCTTTCTTT.

CDR3 sequence (DNA): TGTGCCAGCAGCTATAGAACGGGCAGTGATACGCAGTATTTT. It encodes CASSYRTGSDTQYF. J is TRBJ2-3 and V is TRBV11-2; no definite D call. The germline V and J ends were trimmed by 4 bases and 6 bases, with 14 bases remaining between them. The CDR3 covers 14 residues. The germline V gene has CDR1 SGHAT and CDR2 FQNNGV.

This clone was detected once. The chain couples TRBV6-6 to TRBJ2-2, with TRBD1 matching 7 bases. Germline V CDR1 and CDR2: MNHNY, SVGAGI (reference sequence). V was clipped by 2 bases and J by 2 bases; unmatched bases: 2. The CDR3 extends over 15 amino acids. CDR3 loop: CASSYGTDNTGELFF. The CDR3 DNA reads TGTGCCAGCAGTTACGGGACAGACAACACCGGGGAGCTGTTTTTT.